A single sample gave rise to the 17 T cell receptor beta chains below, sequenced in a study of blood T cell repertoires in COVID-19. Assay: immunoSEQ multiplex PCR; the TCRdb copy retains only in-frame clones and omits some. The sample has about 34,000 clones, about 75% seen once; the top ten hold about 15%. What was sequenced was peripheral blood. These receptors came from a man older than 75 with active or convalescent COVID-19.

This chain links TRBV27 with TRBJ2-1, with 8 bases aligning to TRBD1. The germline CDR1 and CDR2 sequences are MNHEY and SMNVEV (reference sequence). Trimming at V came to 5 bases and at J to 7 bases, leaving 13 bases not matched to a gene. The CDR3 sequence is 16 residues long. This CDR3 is CASSLQSTGGWNEQFF. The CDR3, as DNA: TGTGCCAGCAGTCTGCAATCTACAGGGGGGTGGAATGAGCAGTTCTTC.

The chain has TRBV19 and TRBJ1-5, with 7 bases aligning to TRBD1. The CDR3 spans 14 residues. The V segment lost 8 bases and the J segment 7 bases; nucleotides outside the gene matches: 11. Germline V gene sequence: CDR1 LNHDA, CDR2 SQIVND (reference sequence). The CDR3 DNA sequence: TGTGCCAGTGGTTTGACAGGGCCGGTCCAGCCCCAGCATTTT. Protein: CASGLTGPVQPQHF. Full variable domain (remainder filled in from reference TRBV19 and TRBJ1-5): DGGITQSPKYLFRKEGQNVTLSCEQNLNHDAMYWYRQDPGQGLRLIYYSQIVNDFQKGDIAEGYSVSREKKESFPLTVTSAQKNPTAFYLCASGLTGPVQPQHFGDGTRLSIL.

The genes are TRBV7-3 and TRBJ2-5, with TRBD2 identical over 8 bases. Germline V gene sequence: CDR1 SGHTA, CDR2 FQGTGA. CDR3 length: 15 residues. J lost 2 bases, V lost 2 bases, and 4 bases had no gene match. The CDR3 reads CASSLGSGGQETQYF. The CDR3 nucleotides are TGTGCCAGCAGCTTAGGGAGCGGGGGACAAGAGACCCAGTACTTC.

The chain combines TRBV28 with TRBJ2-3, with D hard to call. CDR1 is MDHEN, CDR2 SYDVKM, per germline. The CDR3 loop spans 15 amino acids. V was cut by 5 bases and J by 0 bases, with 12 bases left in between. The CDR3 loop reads CASSPPDTSTDTQYF. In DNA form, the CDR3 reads TGTGCCAGCAGTCCGCCCGACACGAGCACAGATACGCAGTATTTT.

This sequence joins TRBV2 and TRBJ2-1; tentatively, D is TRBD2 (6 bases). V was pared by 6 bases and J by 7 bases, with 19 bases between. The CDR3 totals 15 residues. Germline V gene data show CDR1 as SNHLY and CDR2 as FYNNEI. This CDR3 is CASSPRRDAINEQFF. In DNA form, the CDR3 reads TGTGCCAGCAGCCCCAGGCGGGACGCCATAAATGAGCAGTTCTTC.

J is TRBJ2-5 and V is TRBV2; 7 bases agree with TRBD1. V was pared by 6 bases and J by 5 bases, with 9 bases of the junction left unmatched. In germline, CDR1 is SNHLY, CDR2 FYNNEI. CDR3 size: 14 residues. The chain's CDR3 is CASRTTGVGETQYF. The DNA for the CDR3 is TGTGCCAGCAGAACCACAGGGGTAGGGGAGACCCAGTACTTC.

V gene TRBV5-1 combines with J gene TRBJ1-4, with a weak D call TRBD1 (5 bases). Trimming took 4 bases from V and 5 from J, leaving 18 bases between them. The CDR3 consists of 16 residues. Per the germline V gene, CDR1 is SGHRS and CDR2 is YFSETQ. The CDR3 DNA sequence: TGCGCCAGCAGCCCATCTCCGGGGGGAGAAAATGAAAAACTGTTTTTT. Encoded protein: CASSPSPGGENEKLFF.

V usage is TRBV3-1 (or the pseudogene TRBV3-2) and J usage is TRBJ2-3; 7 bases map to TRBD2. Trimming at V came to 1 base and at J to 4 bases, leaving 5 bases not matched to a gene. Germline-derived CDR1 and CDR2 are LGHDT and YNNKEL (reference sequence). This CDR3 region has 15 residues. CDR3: CASSQAYLAADTQYF. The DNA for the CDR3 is TGTGCCAGCAGCCAAGCCTATCTAGCGGCAGATACGCAGTATTTT.

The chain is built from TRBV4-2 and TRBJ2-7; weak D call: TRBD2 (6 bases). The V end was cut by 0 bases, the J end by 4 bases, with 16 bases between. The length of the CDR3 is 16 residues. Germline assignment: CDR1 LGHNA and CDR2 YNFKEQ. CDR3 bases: TGTGCCAGCAGCCAAGATTCTACTAGCTCTGCGTACGAGCAGTACTTC. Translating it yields CASSQDSTSSAYEQYF.

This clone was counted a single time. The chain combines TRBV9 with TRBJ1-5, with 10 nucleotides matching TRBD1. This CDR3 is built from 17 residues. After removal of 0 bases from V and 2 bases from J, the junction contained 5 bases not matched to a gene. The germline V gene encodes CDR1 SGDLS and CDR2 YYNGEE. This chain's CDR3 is CASSVGDRGLGNQPQHF. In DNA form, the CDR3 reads TGTGCCAGCAGCGTAGGAGACAGGGGGCTCGGCAATCAGCCCCAGCATTTT.

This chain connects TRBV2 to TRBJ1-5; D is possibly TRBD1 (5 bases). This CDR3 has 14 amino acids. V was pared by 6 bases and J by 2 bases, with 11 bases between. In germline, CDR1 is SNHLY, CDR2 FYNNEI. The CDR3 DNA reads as TGTGCCAGCAGAAGGGGTACGGGCAATCAGCCCCAGCATTTT. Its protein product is CASRRGTGNQPQHF.

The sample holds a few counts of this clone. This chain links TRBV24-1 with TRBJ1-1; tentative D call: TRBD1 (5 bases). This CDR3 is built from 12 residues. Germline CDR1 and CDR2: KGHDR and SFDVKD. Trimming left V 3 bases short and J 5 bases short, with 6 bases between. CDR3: CATSDGGTEAFF. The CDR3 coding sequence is TGTGCCACCAGTGATGGGGGGACTGAAGCTTTCTTT.

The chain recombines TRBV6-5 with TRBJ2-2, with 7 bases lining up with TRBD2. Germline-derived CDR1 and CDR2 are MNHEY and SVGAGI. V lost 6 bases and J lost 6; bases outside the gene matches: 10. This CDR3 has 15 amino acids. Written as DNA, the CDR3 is TGTGCCAGCAGGACTAGCTCTGTTCCCTCCGGGGAGCTGTTTTTT. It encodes CASRTSSVPSGELFF.

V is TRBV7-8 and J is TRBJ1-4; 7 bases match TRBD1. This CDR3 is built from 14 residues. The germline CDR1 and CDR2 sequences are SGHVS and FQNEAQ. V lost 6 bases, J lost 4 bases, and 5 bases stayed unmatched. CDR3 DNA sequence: TGTGCCAGCAGAAAGACAGGGCTTAATGAAAAACTGTTTTTT. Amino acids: CASRKTGLNEKLFF.

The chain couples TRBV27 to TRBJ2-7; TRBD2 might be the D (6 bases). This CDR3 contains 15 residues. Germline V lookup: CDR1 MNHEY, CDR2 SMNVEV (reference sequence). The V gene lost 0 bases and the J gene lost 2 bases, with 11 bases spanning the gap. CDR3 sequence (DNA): TGTGCCAGCAGTTTATCGTTAGCGGCAACCTACGAGCAGTACTTC. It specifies CASSLSLAATYEQYF.

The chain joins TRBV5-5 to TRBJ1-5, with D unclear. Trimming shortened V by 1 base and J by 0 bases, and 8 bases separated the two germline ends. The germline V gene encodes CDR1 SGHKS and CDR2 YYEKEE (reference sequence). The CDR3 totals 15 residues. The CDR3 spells CASSLQAISNQPQHF. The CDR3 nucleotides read TGTGCCAGCAGCTTGCAGGCTATTAGCAATCAGCCCCAGCATTTT.

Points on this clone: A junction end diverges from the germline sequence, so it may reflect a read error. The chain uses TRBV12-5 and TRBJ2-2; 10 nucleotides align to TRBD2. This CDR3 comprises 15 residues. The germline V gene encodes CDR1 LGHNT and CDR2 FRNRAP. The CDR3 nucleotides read TGTGCTAGTGGTTTAGGGACTAGCGTTACCGAGGAGCTGTTTTTT. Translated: CASGLGTSVTEELFF.